The 30 T cell receptor beta chains listed next were all sequenced from one sample in a study of cytomegalovirus exposure and HLA in healthy donors. The method was immunoSEQ multiplex PCR; TCRdb's version includes in-frame clones alone and lacks a portion of them. Here the sample spans around 95,000 clones, 85% being singletons. Sequencing was carried out using PBMCs. The source of these receptors is a man younger than 35 in good health and CMV-seropositive.

The rearrangement links TRBV11-1 to TRBJ2-7; D is possibly TRBD1 (7 bases). Germline lookup yields CDR1 SGHAT and CDR2 FQDESV (reference sequence). CDR3 size: 13 residues. Trimming left V 5 bases short and J 2 bases short, with 10 bases between. DNA of the CDR3: TGTGCCAGCAGCCCAGGGGGGACCTACGAGCAGTACGTC. Residues: CASSPGGTYEQYV.

The chain uses TRBV9 and TRBJ1-2; 10 nucleotides line up with TRBD1. V lost 3 bases, J lost 4 bases, and 12 bases stayed unmatched. The CDR3 has 17 residues. In germline, CDR1 is SGDLS, CDR2 YYNGEE. CDR3 nucleotide sequence: TGTGCCAGCAGCGACCAAGTGCCGGGACAGGGGTTCTATGGCTACACCTTC. This encodes CASSDQVPGQGFYGYTF.

The V gene is TRBV29-1, the J gene TRBJ2-5; 14 positions agree with TRBD2. This CDR3 has 13 amino acids. The germline gives CDR1 SQVTM, CDR2 ANQGSEA. V shed 6 bases, J shed 7 bases, and the junction held 4 bases outside the gene matches. This CDR3 reads CSVRTSGGRTQYF. CDR3 sequence (DNA): TGCAGCGTCCGGACTAGCGGGGGGAGGACCCAGTACTTC. The full variable domain, rest sourced from reference TRBV29-1 and TRBJ2-5, is SAVISQKPSRDICQRGTSLTIQCQVDSQVTMMFWYRQQPGQSLTLIATANQGSEATYESGFVIDKFPISRPNLTFSTLTVSNMSPEDSSIYLCSVRTSGGRTQYFGPGTRLLVL.

The rearrangement links TRBV2 to TRBJ2-3; 7 bases are shared with TRBD2. The CDR3 runs to 15 residues. Germline V gene sequence: CDR1 SNHLY, CDR2 FYNNEI. The ends lost 4 bases at V and 3 bases at J; junction bases unmatched: 7. The CDR3 DNA follows: TGTGCCAGCAGTGCCGTAGGACTAGGGACAGATACGCAGTATTTT. Translated: CASSAVGLGTDTQYF.

The chain employs TRBV6-5 and TRBJ2-7; 7 bases match TRBD1. The CDR3 is made up of 15 amino acids. The germline V gene has CDR1 MNHEY and CDR2 SVGAGI. V was pared by 5 bases and J by 0 bases, with 7 bases of the junction left unmatched. CDR3 in DNA: TGTGCCAGCAGTCGAAGGGACAGACTCTCCTACGAGCAGTACTTC. Translation: CASSRRDRLSYEQYF.

The chain combines TRBV19 with TRBJ1-2; possible D gene TRBD1, 6 bases. CDR3 length equals 12 residues. The V end was cut by 6 bases, the J end by 8 bases, with 13 bases between. The germline gives CDR1 LNHDA, CDR2 SQIVND (reference sequence). The CDR3 region has the DNA TGTGCCAGTAGCCTCAGGGGAGAAGGCTACACCTTC. As protein: CASSLRGEGYTF.

The rearrangement links TRBV4-1 to TRBJ1-1, with D possibly being TRBD1 (6 bases). CDR3 length: 16 residues. Per the germline V gene, CDR1 is MGHRA and CDR2 is YSYEKL. Trimming took 3 bases from V and 5 from J, leaving 19 bases between them. The CDR3 nucleotides read TGCGCCAGCAGCCAGGTTCTGCAGGGGTTAAGTACTGAAGCTTTCTTT. Its protein product is CASSQVLQGLSTEAFF.

The chain couples TRBV19 to TRBJ1-5, with TRBD1 matching 12 bases. The V and J ends lost 10 bases and 1 base, in that order; junction bases with no gene match: 8. Looked up from germline, CDR1 is LNHDA and CDR2 is SQIVND (reference sequence). This CDR3 is built from 16 residues. CDR3: CATRDRGQGSNQPQHF. CDR3 bases: TGTGCCACCAGGGACAGGGGGCAGGGAAGCAATCAGCCCCAGCATTTT. Combining the CDR3 with reference TRBV19 and TRBJ1-5 gives the whole variable domain DGGITQSPKYLFRKEGQNVTLSCEQNLNHDAMYWYRQDPGQGLRLIYYSQIVNDFQKGDIAEGYSVSREKKESFPLTVTSAQKNPTAFYLCATRDRGQGSNQPQHFGDGTRLSIL.

The chain employs TRBV5-6 and TRBJ1-1; D ambiguous. V lost 4 bases and J lost 8, with 18 bases in between. From germline, CDR1 is SGHDT and CDR2 YYEEEE. The CDR3 runs to 14 residues. CDR3 DNA sequence: TGTGCCAGCAGCAACCGGGAGTGGCACTACGAAGCTTTCTTT. Its translation: CASSNREWHYEAFF.

This chain links TRBV5-1 with TRBJ2-5; D possibly corresponds to TRBD1 (6 bases). Germline assignment: CDR1 SGHRS and CDR2 YFSETQ. V was trimmed by 4 bases and J by 4 bases, leaving 17 bases between them. The CDR3 is 15 amino acids. CDR3 DNA: TGCGCCAGCAGCCCTGGGGGCCCGCTGTTAGAGACCCAGTACTTC. Its translation: CASSPGGPLLETQYF.

The CDR3 DNA reads as TGCGCCAGCAGCCAAGATCAAACAGGGGTGAACACTGAAGCTTTCTTT. Its protein is CASSQDQTGVNTEAFF. This chain connects TRBV4-1 to TRBJ1-1, with 7 positions matching TRBD1. Trimming removed 0 bases from V and 0 bases from J; junction bases left unmatched: 4. The CDR3 covers 16 residues. CDR1 is MGHRA and CDR2 is YSYEKL in the germline V gene.

The rearrangement uses TRBV5-4 and TRBJ1-1; 8 bases fit TRBD1. The CDR3 is made up of 15 amino acids. The V segment lost 0 bases and the J segment 3 bases; nucleotides outside the gene matches: 4. CDR1 and CDR2 (germline): SGHNT, YYREEE (reference sequence). Written as DNA, the CDR3 is TGTGCCAGCAGCTTGGACGGACAGGGAGACACTGAAGCTTTCTTT. Translating gives CASSLDGQGDTEAFF. Looking up the rest from reference TRBV5-4 and TRBJ1-1 gives the full variable domain: ETGVTQSPTHLIKTRGQQVTLRCSSQSGHNTVSWYQQALGQGPQFIFQYYREEENGRGNFPPRFSGLQFPNYSSELNVNALELDDSALYLCASSLDGQGDTEAFFGQGTRLTVV.

The chain links TRBV2 to TRBJ2-2; D gene uncertain. CDR1 SNHLY and CDR2 FYNNEI come from the germline V gene. Trimming left V 5 bases short and J 4 bases short, with 17 bases between. This CDR3 has 16 amino acids. CDR3 sequence (DNA): TGTGCCAGCAGTTCTATGAGCGTCCAATCCACCGGGGAGCTGTTTTTT. Translated, it gives CASSSMSVQSTGELFF.

The rearrangement uses TRBV14 and TRBJ2-7, with D possibly being TRBD2 (6 bases). CDR1 SGHDN and CDR2 FVKESK come from the germline V gene. Trimming removed 1 base from V and 3 bases from J, with 7 bases in between. The CDR3 is made up of 13 amino acids. The CDR3 protein is CASSQGGVYEQYF. The CDR3 nucleotides read TGTGCCAGCAGCCAAGGGGGGGTCTACGAGCAGTACTTC. Supplemented by reference TRBV14 and TRBJ2-7, the full variable domain reads EAGVTQFPSHSVIEKGQTVTLRCDPISGHDNLYWYRRVMGKEIKFLLHFVKESKQDESGMPNNRFLAERTGGTYSTLKVQPAELEDSGVYFCASSQGGVYEQYFGPGTRLTVT.

This clone showed up just once. The chain joins TRBV10-2 to TRBJ1-1; TRBD1 agrees at 8 bases. The trim removed 3 bases at V and 10 bases at J, leaving 13 bases unmatched. The CDR3 length is 15 residues. Germline loops: CDR1 WSHSY, CDR2 SAAADI. The CDR3 nucleotides read TGCGCCAGCAGTGACCCGGGACAGGTGCCCCCTTTAGCTTTCTTT. Translation: CASSDPGQVPPLAFF.

V and J are TRBV6-5 and TRBJ1-4; D unclear. V shed 0 bases and J shed 7 bases, with 6 bases lying between them. Per germline, CDR1 MNHEY and CDR2 SVGAGI. The length of the CDR3 is 13 residues. The CDR3 here is CASSYSRSEKLFF. CDR3 bases: TGTGCCAGCAGTTACTCTCGTAGTGAAAAACTGTTTTTT.

As to this clone: Since no conserved phenylalanine or tryptophan closes the CDR3, a read error is the likely cause. Because the CDR3's place on the DNA is in doubt, the DNA is left out and the CDR3 is given as listed by TCRdb. This rearrangement joins TRBV20-1 to TRBJ2-7; the table's D call, TRBD2, was not checked against the DNA. CDR1 is DFQATT and CDR2 is SNEGSKA in the germline V gene (reference sequence). The CDR3 sequence runs 8 residues, both termini included. The chain's CDR3 is CSAPPGVY.

This clone was seen ten or more times. The chain has TRBV28 and TRBJ1-5; 9 nucleotides match TRBD1. Germline trimming cut 5 bases from V and 4 bases from J; bases unmatched to any gene: 6. The germline V gene encodes CDR1 MDHEN and CDR2 SYDVKM. This CDR3 region has 15 residues. For the CDR3, the DNA is TGTGCCAGCAGTCCAGGGACAGGGTGGAATCAGCCCCAGCATTTT. This codes for CASSPGTGWNQPQHF.

This clone was picked up a small number of times. The genes are TRBV6-6 and TRBJ2-2; 8 bases are shared with TRBD1. Germline values: CDR1 MNHNY, CDR2 SVGAGI (reference sequence). With 0 bases clipped from V and 7 bases from J, the junction kept 7 bases outside the gene matches. The CDR3 consists of 16 residues. The CDR3 DNA is TGTGCCAGCAGTTACTCAGGTCCAGGGGGCGGCGGGGAGCTGTTTTTT. It translates to CASSYSGPGGGGELFF.

This rearrangement joins TRBV5-1 to TRBJ2-2, with 14 bases identical to TRBD2. The germline V gene encodes CDR1 SGHRS and CDR2 YFSETQ. This CDR3 region has 18 residues. Losses at the gene ends were 0 bases for V and 3 bases for J; bases not matched to a gene: 4. The CDR3 spells CASSLGLAGGPDTGELFF. For the CDR3, the DNA is TGCGCCAGCAGCTTGGGACTAGCGGGAGGGCCAGACACCGGGGAGCTGTTTTTT.

This clone was detected only a few times. The genes are TRBV5-4 and TRBJ2-7, with 14 bases aligning to TRBD2. V was pared by 3 bases and J by 2 bases, with 1 base of the junction left unmatched. Germline V gene sequence: CDR1 SGHNT, CDR2 YYREEE (reference sequence). This CDR3 is built from 15 residues. CDR3 residues: CASSSTSGRAYEQYF. The CDR3 nucleotides are TGTGCCAGCAGCTCGACTAGCGGGAGGGCCTACGAGCAGTACTTC. Using reference TRBV5-4 and TRBJ2-7 for the parts outside the CDR3, the full variable domain is ETGVTQSPTHLIKTRGQQVTLRCSSQSGHNTVSWYQQALGQGPQFIFQYYREEENGRGNFPPRFSGLQFPNYSSELNVNALELDDSALYLCASSSTSGRAYEQYFGPGTRLTVT.

The gene calls are TRBV11-3 and TRBJ1-1; D is possibly TRBD1 (6 bases). The germline V gene has CDR1 SGHNT and CDR2 YENEEA. V was shortened by 0 bases and J by 8 bases, with 10 bases between the two germline ends. This CDR3 contains 13 residues. The CDR3 loop is CASSLDRGNEAFF. CDR3 in DNA: TGTGCCAGCAGCTTAGACAGGGGTAACGAAGCTTTCTTT. Full variable domain (remainder filled in from reference TRBV11-3 and TRBJ1-1): EAGVVQSPRYKIIEKKQPVAFWCNPISGHNTLYWYLQNLGQGPELLIRYENEEAVDDSQLPKDRFSAERLKGVDSTLKIQPAELGDSAVYLCASSLDRGNEAFFGQGTRLTVV.

This rearrangement joins TRBV5-4 to TRBJ2-4; 8 bases are shared with TRBD2. The CDR3 has 18 residues. Trimming removed 4 bases from V and 0 bases from J; junction bases left unmatched: 12. The germline V gene encodes CDR1 SGHNT and CDR2 YYREEE (reference sequence). DNA of the CDR3: TGTGCCAGCAGCCCACGGGGGGGCGCGGATGTAGCCAAAAACATTCAGTACTTC. Its protein is CASSPRGGADVAKNIQYF.

The chain joins TRBV19 to TRBJ2-1; TRBD1 matches 9 bases. The CDR3 has 14 residues. Looked up from germline, CDR1 is LNHDA and CDR2 is SQIVND (reference sequence). Trimming removed 6 bases from V and 8 bases from J; junction bases left unmatched: 8. CDR3 region: CASSPGQGRDEQFF. The CDR3 DNA reads as TGTGCCAGTAGCCCGGGACAGGGAAGGGATGAGCAGTTCTTC.

The gene calls are TRBV4-1 and TRBJ2-1, with TRBD2 identical over 7 bases. In germline, CDR1 is MGHRA, CDR2 YSYEKL. The CDR3 is made up of 16 amino acids. The V segment lost 4 bases and the J segment 5 bases; nucleotides outside the gene matches: 11. Here the CDR3 DNA reads TGCGCCAGCAGCCCAACTAGTGGCGGGAGTGACAATGAGCAGTTCTTC. Translating gives CASSPTSGGSDNEQFF.

The V gene is TRBV6-1, the J gene TRBJ1-2; TRBD1 is a possible D gene (5 bases). Germline V lookup: CDR1 MNHNS, CDR2 SASEGT. V was clipped by 8 bases and J by 7 bases, with 20 bases between them. This CDR3 is built from 14 residues. The CDR3 DNA reads TGTGCCAGCGTTATCAGTAGTTCAGGGCGTGGCTACACCTTC. Its protein is CASVISSSGRGYTF.

V gene TRBV7-9 combines with J gene TRBJ2-3; TRBD2 matches at 7 bases. CDR3 length equals 17 residues. The germline V gene encodes CDR1 SEHNR and CDR2 FQNEAQ (reference sequence). Trimming at V came to 7 bases and at J to 0 bases, leaving 13 bases not matched to a gene. The CDR3 sequence: CASTPGSGSTSTDTQYF. CDR3 DNA sequence: TGTGCCAGCACCCCGGGTAGCGGGTCAACTAGCACAGATACGCAGTATTTT.

In this sample, this clone turned up a few times. J is TRBJ2-1 and V is TRBV6-5; 7 positions match TRBD1. The V and J ends lost 5 bases and 3 bases, in that order; junction bases with no gene match: 7. Looked up from germline, CDR1 is MNHEY and CDR2 is SVGAGI. There are 15 residues in the CDR3. The CDR3 nucleotides read TGTGCCAGCAGTACCACAGGGGCTGACTACAATGAGCAGTTCTTC. Protein: CASSTTGADYNEQFF.

The rearrangement uses TRBV4-1 and TRBJ2-1; maybe TRBD2 (7 bases). The V and J ends lost 0 bases and 7 bases respectively, with 16 bases between them. The CDR3 covers 16 residues. Germline CDR1 and CDR2: MGHRA and YSYEKL. CDR3 loop: CASSQEGGTFSNEQFF. The CDR3 DNA reads TGCGCCAGCAGCCAAGAGGGGGGGACATTTAGTAATGAGCAGTTCTTC.

This clone was detected only a few times. The J gene is TRBJ2-7, the V gene TRBV7-9; 10 nucleotides agree with TRBD2. J was trimmed by 0 bases and V by 5 bases; bases with no gene match: 13. Germline V gene lookup returns CDR1 SEHNR and CDR2 FQNEAQ (reference sequence). There are 18 residues in the CDR3. The CDR3: CASSQQGLAGVRSYEQYF. As DNA, the CDR3 is TGTGCCAGCAGCCAGCAGGGGCTAGCGGGAGTTCGCTCCTACGAGCAGTACTTC. Complete variable domain (other parts from reference TRBV7-9 and TRBJ2-7): DTGVSQNPRHKITKRGQNVTFRCDPISEHNRLYWYRQTLGQGPEFLTYFQNEAQLEKSRLLSDRFSAERPKGSFSTLEIQRTEQGDSAMYLCASSQQGLAGVRSYEQYFGPGTRLTVT.